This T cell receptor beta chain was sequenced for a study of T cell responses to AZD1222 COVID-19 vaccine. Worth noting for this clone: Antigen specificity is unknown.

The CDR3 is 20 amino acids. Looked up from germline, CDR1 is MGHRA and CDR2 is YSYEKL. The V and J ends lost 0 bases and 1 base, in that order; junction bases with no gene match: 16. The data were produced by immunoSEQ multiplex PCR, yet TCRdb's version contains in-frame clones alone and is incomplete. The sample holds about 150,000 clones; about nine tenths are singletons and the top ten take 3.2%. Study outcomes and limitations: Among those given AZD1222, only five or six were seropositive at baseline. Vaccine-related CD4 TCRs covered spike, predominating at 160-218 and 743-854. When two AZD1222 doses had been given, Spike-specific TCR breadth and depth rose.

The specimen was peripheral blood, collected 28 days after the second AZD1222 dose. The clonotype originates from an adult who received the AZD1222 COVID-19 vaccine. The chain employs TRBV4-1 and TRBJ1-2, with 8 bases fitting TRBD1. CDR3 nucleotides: TGCGCCAGCAGCCAAGATCCCGGTGGGACAGGCCTATTGTATAACTATGGCTACACCTTC. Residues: CASSQDPGGTGLLYNYGYTF.